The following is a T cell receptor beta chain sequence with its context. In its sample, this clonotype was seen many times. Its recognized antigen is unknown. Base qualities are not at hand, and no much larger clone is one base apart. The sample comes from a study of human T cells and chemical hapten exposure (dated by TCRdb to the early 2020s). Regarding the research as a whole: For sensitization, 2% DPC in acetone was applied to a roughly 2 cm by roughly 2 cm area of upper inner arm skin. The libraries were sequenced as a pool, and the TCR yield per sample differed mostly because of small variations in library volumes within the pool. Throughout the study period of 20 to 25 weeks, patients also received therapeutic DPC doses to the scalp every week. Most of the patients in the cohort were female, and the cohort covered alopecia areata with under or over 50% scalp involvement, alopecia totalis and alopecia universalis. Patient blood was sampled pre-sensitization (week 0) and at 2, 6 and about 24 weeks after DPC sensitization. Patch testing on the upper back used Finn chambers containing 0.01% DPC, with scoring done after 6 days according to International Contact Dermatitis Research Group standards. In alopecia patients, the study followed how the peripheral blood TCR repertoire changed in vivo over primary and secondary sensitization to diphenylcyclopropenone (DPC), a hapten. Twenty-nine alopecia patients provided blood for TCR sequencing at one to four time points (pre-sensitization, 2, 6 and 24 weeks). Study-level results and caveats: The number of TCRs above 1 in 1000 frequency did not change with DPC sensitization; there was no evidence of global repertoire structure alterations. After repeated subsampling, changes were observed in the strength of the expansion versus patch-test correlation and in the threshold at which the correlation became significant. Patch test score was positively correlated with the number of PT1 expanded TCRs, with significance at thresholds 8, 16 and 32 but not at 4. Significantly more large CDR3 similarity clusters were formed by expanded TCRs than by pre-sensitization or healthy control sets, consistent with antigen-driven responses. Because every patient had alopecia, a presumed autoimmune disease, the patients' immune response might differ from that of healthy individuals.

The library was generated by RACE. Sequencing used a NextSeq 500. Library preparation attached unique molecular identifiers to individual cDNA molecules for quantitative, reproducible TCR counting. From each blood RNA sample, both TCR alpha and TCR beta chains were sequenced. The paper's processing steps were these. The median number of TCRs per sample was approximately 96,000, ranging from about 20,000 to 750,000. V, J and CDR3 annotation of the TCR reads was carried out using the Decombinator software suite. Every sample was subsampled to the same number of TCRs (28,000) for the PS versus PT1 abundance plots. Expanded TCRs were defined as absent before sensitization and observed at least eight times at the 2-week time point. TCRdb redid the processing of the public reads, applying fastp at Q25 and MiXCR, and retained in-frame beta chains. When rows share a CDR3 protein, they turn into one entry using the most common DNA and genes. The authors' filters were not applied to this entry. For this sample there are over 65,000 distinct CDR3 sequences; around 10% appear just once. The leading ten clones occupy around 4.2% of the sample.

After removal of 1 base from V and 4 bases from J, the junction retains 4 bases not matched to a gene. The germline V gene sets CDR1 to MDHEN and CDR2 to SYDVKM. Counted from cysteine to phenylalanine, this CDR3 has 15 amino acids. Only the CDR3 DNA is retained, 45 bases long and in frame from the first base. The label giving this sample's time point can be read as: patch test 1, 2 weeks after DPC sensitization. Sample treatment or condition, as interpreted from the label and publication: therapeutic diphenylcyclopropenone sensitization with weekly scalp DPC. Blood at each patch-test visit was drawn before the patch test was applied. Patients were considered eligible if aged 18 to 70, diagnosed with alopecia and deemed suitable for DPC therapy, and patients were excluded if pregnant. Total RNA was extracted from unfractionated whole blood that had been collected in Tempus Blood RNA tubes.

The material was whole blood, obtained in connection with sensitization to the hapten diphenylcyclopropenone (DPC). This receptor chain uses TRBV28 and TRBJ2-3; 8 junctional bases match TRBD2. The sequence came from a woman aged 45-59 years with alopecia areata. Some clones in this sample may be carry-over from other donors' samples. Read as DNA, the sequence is TGTGCCAGCAGTTTATTGAGCGGGAGCCCAGATACGCAGTATTTT. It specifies CASSLLSGSPDTQYF.